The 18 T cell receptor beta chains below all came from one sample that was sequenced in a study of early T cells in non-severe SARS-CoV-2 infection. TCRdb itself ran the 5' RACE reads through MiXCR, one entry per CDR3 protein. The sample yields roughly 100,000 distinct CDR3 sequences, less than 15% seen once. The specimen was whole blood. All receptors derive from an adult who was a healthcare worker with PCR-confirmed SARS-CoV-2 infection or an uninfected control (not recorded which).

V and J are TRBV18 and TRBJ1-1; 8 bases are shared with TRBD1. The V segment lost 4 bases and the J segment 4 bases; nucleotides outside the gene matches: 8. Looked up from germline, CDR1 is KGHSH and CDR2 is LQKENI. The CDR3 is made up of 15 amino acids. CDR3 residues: CASSLSGGGSTEAFF. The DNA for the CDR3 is TGTGCCAGCTCACTTTCAGGGGGCGGCAGCACTGAAGCTTTCTTT.

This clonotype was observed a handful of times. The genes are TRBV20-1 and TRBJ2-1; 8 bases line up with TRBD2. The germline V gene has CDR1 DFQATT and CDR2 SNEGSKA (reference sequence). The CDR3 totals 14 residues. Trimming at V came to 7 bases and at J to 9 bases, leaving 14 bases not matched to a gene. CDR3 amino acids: CSGMGLEYDAEQFF. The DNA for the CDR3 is TGCAGTGGAATGGGACTAGAATACGACGCTGAGCAGTTCTTC.

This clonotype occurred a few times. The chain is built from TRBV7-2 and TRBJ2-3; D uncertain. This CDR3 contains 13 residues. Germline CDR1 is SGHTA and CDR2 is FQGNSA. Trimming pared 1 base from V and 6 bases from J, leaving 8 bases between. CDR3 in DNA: TGTGCCAGCAGCTTAGGGCGACTGGATACGCAGTATTTT. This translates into CASSLGRLDTQYF.

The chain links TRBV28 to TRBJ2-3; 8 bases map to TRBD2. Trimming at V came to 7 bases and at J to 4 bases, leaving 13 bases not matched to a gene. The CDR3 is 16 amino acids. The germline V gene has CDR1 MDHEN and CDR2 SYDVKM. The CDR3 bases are TGTGCCAGCACCCCTTCAAGCGGGAGCGGTTCAGATACGCAGTATTTT. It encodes CASTPSSGSGSDTQYF.

The CDR3 here is CSARTVGSGELFF. CDR3 nucleotides: TGCAGTGCGCGGACAGTGGGGTCCGGGGAGCTGTTTTTT. The J gene is TRBJ2-2, the V gene TRBV20-1; TRBD1 might be the D (6 bases). The CDR3 spans 13 residues. Germline CDR1 DFQATT, CDR2 SNEGSKA (reference sequence). Between the trimmed V and J ends, which lost 6 bases and 6 bases, there was a span of 14 bases.

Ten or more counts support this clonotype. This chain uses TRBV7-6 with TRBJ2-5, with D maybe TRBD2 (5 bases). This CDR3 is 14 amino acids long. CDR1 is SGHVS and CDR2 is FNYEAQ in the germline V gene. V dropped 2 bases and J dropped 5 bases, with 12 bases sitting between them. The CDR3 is CASSLRTRDETQYF. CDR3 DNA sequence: TGTGCCAGCAGCTTAAGGACCCGGGATGAGACCCAGTACTTC. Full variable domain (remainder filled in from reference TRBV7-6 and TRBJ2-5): GAGVSQSPRYKVTKRGQDVALRCDPISGHVSLYWYRQALGQGPEFLTYFNYEAQQDKSGLPNDRFSAERPEGSISTLTIQRTEQRDSAMYRCASSLRTRDETQYFGPGTRLLVL.

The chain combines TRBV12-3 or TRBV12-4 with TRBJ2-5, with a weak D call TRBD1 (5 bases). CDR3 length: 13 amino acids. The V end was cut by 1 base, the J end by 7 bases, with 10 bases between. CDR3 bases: TGTGCCAGCAGTTTAGAGGGGTCGTCGACCCAGTACTTC. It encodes CASSLEGSSTQYF.

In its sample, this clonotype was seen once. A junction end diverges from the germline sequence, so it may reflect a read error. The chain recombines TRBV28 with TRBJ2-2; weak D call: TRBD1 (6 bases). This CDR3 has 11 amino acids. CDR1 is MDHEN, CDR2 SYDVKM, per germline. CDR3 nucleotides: TGTGTCAGCACAGGGCCCGGGGAGCTGTTTTTT. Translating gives CVSTGPGELFF.

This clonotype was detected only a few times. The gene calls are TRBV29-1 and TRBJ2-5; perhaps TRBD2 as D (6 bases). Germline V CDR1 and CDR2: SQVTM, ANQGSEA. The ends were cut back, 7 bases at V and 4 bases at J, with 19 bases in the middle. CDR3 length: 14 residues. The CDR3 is CSGPRVGGGETQYF. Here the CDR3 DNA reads TGCAGCGGGCCCCGTGTGGGAGGAGGAGAGACCCAGTACTTC.

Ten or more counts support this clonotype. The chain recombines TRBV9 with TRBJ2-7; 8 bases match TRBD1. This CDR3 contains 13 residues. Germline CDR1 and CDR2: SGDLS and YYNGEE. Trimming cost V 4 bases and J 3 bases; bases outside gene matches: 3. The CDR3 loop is CASSFGQGYEQYF. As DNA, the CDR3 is TGTGCCAGCAGCTTCGGACAGGGCTACGAGCAGTACTTC. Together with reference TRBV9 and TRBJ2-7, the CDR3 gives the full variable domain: DSGVTQTPKHLITATGQRVTLRCSPRSGDLSVYWYQQSLDQGLQFLIQYYNGEERAKGNILERFSAQQFPDLHSELNLSSLELGDSALYFCASSFGQGYEQYFGPGTRLTVT.

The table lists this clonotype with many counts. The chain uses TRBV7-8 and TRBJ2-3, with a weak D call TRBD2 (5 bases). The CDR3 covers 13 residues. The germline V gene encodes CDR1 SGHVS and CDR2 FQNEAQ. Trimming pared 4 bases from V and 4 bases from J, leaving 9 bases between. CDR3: CASSSREADTQYF. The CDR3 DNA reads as TGTGCCAGCAGCTCTCGGGAAGCAGATACGCAGTATTTT.

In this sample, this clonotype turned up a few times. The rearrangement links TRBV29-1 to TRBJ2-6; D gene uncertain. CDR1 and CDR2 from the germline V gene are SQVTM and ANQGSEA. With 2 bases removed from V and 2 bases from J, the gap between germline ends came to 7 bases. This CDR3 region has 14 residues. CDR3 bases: TGCAGCGTTGAAAAGGGAACTGGGGCCAACGTCCTGACTTTC. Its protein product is CSVEKGTGANVLTF.

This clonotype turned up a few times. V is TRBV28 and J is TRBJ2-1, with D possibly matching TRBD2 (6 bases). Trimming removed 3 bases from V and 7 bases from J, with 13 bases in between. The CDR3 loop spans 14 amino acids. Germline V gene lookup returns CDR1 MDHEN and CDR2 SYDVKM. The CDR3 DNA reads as TGTGCCAGCAGTTTCGGGGGACGTGGGAATGAGCAGTTCTTC. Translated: CASSFGGRGNEQFF.

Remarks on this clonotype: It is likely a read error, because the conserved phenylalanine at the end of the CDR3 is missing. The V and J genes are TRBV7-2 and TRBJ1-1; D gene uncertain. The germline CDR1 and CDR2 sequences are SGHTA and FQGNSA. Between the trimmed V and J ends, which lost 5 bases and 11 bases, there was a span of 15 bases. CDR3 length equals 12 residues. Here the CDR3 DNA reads TGTGCCAGCAGCGGCACAACGCCGAGGGCTTTCTCT. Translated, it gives CASSGTTPRAFS.

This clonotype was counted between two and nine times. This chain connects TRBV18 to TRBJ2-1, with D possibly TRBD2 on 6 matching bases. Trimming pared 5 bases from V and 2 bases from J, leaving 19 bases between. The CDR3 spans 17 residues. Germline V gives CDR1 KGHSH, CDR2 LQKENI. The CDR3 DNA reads TGTGCCAGCTCAGCTACACTAACCGGGAGTCCCTACAATGAGCAGTTCTTC. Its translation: CASSATLTGSPYNEQFF.

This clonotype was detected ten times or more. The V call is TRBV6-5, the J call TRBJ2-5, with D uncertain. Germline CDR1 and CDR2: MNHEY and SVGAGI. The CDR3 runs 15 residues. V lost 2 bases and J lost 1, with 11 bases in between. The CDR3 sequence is CASSYVLGTQETQYF. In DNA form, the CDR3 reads TGTGCCAGCAGTTACGTCCTTGGAACCCAAGAGACCCAGTACTTC.

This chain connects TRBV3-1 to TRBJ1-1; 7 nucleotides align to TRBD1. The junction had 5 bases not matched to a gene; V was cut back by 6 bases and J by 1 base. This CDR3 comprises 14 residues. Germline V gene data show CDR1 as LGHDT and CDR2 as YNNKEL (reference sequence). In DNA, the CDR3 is TGTGCCAGCAGAGCCGGGACAGCGAACACTGAAGCTTTCTTT. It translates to CASRAGTANTEAFF.

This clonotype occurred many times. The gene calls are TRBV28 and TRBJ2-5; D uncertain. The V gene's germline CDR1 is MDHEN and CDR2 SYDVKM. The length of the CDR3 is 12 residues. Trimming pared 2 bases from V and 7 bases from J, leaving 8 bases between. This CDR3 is CASSLRAGTQYF. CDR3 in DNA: TGTGCCAGCAGTTTAAGGGCCGGGACCCAGTACTTC.